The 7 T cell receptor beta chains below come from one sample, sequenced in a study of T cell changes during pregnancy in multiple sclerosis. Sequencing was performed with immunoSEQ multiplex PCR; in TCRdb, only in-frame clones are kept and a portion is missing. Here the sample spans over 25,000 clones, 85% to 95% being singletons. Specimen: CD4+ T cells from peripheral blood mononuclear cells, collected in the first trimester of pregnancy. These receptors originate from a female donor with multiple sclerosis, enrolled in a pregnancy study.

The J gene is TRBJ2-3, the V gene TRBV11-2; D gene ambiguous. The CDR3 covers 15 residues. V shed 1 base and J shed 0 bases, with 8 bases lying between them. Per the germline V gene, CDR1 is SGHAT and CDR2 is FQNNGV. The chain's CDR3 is CASSLVGTSTDTQYF. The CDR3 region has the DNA TGTGCCAGCAGCTTAGTCGGTACTAGCACAGATACGCAGTATTTT.

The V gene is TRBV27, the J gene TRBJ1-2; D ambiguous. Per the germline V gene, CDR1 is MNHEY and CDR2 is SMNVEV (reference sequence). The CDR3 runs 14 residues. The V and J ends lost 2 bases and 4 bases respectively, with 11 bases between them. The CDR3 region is CASSLRGWGYGYTF. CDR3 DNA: TGTGCCAGCAGTTTACGAGGGTGGGGCTATGGCTACACCTTC.

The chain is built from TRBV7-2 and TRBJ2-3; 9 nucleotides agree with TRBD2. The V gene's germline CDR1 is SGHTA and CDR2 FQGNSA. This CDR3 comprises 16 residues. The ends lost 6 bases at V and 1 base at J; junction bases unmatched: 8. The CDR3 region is CASRKGGGAGTDTQYF. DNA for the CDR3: TGTGCCAGCAGAAAGGGCGGGGGGGCCGGCACAGATACGCAGTATTTT.

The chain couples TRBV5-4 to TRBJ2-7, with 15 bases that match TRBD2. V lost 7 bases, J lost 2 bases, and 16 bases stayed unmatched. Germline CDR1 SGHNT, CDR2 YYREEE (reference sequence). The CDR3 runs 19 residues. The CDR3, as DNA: TGTGCCAGCGGATCTTGGGTTAGGACTAGCGGGGGGGCCGCCTACGAGCAGTACTTC. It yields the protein CASGSWVRTSGGAAYEQYF.

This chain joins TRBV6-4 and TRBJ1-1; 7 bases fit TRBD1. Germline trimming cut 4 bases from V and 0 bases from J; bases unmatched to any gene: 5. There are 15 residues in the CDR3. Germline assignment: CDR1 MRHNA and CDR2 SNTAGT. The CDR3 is CASSAGQLMNTEAFF. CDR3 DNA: TGTGCCAGCAGTGCGGGACAGCTAATGAACACTGAAGCTTTCTTT.

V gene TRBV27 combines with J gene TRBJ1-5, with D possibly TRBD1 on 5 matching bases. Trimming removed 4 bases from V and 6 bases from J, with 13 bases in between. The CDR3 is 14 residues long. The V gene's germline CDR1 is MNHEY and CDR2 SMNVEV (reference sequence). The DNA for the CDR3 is TGTGCCAGCAGTTCACGGCGTCAGGGTCAGCCCCAGCATTTT. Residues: CASSSRRQGQPQHF.

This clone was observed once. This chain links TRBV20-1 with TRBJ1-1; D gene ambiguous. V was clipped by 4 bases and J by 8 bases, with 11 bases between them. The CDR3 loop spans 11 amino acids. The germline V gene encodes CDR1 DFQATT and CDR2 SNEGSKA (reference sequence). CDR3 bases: TGCAGTGCTATGATAGACTTGGAAGCTTTCTTT. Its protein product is CSAMIDLEAFF.